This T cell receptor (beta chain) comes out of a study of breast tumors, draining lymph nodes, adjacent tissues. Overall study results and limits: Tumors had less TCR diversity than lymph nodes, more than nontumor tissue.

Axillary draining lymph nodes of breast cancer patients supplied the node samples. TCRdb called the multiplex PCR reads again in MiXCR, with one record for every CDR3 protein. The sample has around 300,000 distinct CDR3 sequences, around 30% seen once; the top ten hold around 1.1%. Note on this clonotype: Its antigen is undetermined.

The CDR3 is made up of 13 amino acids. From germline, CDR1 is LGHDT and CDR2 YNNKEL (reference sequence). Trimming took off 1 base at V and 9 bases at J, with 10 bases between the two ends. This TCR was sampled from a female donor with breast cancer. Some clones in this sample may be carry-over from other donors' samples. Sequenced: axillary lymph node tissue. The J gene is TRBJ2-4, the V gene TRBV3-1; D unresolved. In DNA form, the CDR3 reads TGTGCCAGCAGCCAAGGAGACGTAGGCATTCAGTACTTC. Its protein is CASSQGDVGIQYF.